This T cell receptor beta chain was retrieved from a study of PD-1 blockade in classical Hodgkin lymphoma. This CDR3 spans 15 amino acids. Trimming removed 4 bases from V and 11 bases from J, with 21 bases in between. Assay used: immunoSEQ multiplex PCR; TCRdb lists only in-frame clones, some missing. Altogether approximately 150,000 clones are present, around 73% being singletons, with the ten largest covering about 9.3%. Brentuximab vedotin exposure varied, and every patient relapsed after autologous stem cell transplantation. Complete response, partial response or progressive disease were the best responses.

This chain links TRBV23-1 with TRBJ1-5; D possibly corresponds to TRBD1 (5 bases). TRBV23-1 is designated an ORF whose function remains uncertain. Here the sequenced sample was peripheral blood mononuclear cells (PBMCs), taken before the second cycle of nivolumab. The receptor was derived from a human donor with classical Hodgkin lymphoma. The CDR3 sequence: CASSRPWAGLSAQHF. In DNA form, the CDR3 reads TGCGCCAGCAGTCGGCCATGGGCAGGGTTATCAGCCCAGCATTTT.